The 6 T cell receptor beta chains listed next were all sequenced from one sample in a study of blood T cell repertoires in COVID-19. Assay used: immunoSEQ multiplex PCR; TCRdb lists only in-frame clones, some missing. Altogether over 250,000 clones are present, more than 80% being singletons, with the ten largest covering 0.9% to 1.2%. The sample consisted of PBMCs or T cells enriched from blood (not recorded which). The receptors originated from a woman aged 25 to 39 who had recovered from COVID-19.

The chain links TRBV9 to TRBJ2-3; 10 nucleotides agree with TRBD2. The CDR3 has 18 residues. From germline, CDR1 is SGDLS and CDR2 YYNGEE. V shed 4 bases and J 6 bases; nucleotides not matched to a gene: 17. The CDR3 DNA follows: TGTGCCAGCAGCCCTCCCCTCGGCCTAGCGGGAGAATGGGATACGCAGTATTTT. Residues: CASSPPLGLAGEWDTQYF.

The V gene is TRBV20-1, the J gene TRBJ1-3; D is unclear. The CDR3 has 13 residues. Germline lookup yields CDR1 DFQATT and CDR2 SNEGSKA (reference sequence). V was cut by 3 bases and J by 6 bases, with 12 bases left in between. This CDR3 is CSASKTGPNTIYF. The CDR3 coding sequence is TGCAGTGCTAGTAAAACCGGTCCAAACACCATATATTTT.

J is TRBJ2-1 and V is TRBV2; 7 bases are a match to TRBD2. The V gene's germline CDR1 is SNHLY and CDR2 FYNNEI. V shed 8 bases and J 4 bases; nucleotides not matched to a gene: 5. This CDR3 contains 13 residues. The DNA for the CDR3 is TGTGCCAGCGGGAGGGAGAGATACAATGAGCAGTTCTTC. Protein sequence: CASGRERYNEQFF.

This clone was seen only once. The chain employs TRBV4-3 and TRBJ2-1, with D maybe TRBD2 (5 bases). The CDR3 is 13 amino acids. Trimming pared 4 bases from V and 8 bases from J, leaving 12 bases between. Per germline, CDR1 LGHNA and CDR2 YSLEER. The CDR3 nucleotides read TGCGCCAGCAGCCGAGGGATGTTCGATGAGCAGTTCTTC. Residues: CASSRGMFDEQFF.

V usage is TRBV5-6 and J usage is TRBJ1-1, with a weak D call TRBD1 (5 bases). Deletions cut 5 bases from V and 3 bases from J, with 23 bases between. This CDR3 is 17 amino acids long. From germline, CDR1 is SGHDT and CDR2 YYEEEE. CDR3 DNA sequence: TGTGCCAGCAGGCGCGGAGGGACCCCTCGGTACGACACTGAAGCTTTCTTT. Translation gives CASRRGGTPRYDTEAFF.

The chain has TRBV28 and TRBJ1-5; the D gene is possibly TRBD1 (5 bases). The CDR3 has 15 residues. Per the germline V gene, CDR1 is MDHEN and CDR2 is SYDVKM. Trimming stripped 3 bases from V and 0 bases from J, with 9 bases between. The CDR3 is CASSLGRHSNQPQHF. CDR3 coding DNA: TGTGCCAGCAGTTTGGGGCGGCATAGCAATCAGCCCCAGCATTTT.